This T cell receptor beta chain derives from a study (dated by TCRdb to 2013 to 2016). Some background on the complete study: The study tested whether tumor-infiltrating Tregs in breast cancer are recruited from blood Tregs or converted in situ from other CD4+ T cell subsets. General conclusions and limits of the study: Tumor memory CD4+ T cell TCR gene usage clustered with blood and lymph node memory CD4+ cells and lymph node naive CD4+ cells. Tumor-infiltrating Treg TCR alpha and beta sequences overlapped most with tumor naive CD4+ T cells, then with blood naive CD4+ T cells. Rather than covering whole repertoires, validation in the larger cohort was restricted to a single TCR beta V-J rearrangement.

The Miltenyi Naive CD4+ T Cell Isolation kit was used to purify naive CD4+ T cells, and CD25 microbeads were used to remove Tregs. Tregs, naive and memory CD4+ T cells from tumor, blood and ipsilateral draining lymph nodes of five breast cancer patients underwent full-length TCR alpha and beta sequencing. Tumor tissue, along with lymph nodes from ipsilateral axillary dissection, was perfused with PBS, minced, and then digested using collagenase I and hyaluronidase. Sorted cell populations were confirmed by FACS to exceed 90% purity. Full-length TCR variable regions were amplified by 5' RACE PCR with constant-region reverse primers, followed by semi-nested PCR with Nested Universal Primer A. Using the ReliaPrep RNA Cell Miniprep System, total RNA was extracted, and the SMARTer RACE 5'/3' Kit was then used to reverse transcribe the RNA into 5'RACE-ready cDNA. An Illumina MiSeq was used to sequence the full-length TCR alpha and beta libraries, which had been barcoded with multiplex adaptors. In the paper's pipeline: Sequencing data were pooled across the five patients for each of nine subset-tissue groups and compared by unsupervised clustering of TCR gene usage. The Morisita-Horn index was used to calculate repertoire similarity, with shared sequences weighted according to their contribution to each repertoire. TCRdb handled the public reads itself, with Q25 trimming in fastp and clone calling in MiXCR, and kept productive beta chains. Each CDR3 protein gets just one entry, which takes the most common genes and DNA from the rows behind it. Clone size and V and J calls follow TCRdb, not the original study. A total of about 23,000 distinct CDR3 sequences appear in this sample, roughly 29% of them only once. Of the sample, around 2.3% falls within the top ten clones.

Measured from the cysteine to the phenylalanine, the CDR3 is 16 residues long. Of all the DNA, just the CDR3 is kept, 48 bases in frame from base 1. Trimming removed 0 bases from V and 6 bases from J, leaving 17 bases between the germline ends. CDR1 and CDR2, per the germline V gene (reference sequence), are LNHNV and YYDKDF. This clonotype was observed a handful of times. Its cognate antigen has yet to be identified. Base qualities are missing; no much larger clone stands one base away. This clonotype originated in a female donor with breast cancer. The chain is encoded by TRBV15 joined to TRBJ2-5; the D gene identity is not certain. The sample consisted of tumor-infiltrating naive CD4+ T cells sorted from the breast tumor. In light of the paper, this sample's cell subset or site label describes: naive CD4+ T cells, CD4+CD45RA+CD25-. The DNA sequence reads TGTGCCACCAGCAGAGATGGTTCTCGGGCTGGAAAGACCCAGTACTTC. Translated, it gives CATSRDGSRAGKTQYF. Beyond the CDR3, the reference TRBV15 and TRBJ2-5 genes provide the residues; the full variable domain reads: DAMVIQNPRYQVTQFGKPVTLSCSQTLNHNVMYWYQQKSSQAPKLLFHYYDKDFNNEADTPDNFQSRRPNTSFCFLDIRSPGLGDTAMYLCATSRDGSRAGKTQYFGPGTRLLVL.